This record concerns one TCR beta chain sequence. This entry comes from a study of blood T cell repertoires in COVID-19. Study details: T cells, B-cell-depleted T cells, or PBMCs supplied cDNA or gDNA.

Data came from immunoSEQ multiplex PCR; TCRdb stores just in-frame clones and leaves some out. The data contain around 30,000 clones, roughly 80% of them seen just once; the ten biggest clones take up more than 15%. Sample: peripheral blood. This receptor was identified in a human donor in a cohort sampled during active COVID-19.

The CDR3 nucleotides are TGTGCCAGCAGTTCGCCGGGCGGGGGCGAATCCTACGAGCAGTACTTC. Translated: CASSSPGGGESYEQYF. The genes are TRBV28 and TRBJ2-7; D may be TRBD2 (7 bases). The CDR3 is 16 amino acids. Trimming left V 4 bases short and J 1 base short, with 17 bases between. Germline loops: CDR1 MDHEN, CDR2 SYDVKM.